Following are 7 T cell receptor beta chains from one sample sequenced in a study of T cells after yellow fever vaccination. TCRdb re-called the 5' RACE reads through MiXCR, storing one row per CDR3 protein. The table records some 320,000 distinct CDR3 sequences, 7.5% to 9% of them present only once. The input for sequencing was PBMCs, taken on the day of the first yellow fever vaccination. The receptors were gathered from a man in his late teens or twenties who received the YFV17D yellow fever vaccine.

This clonotype was counted between two and nine times. The chain recombines TRBV6-1 with TRBJ1-2, with 8 positions matching TRBD1. Germline lookup yields CDR1 MNHNS and CDR2 SASEGT. J was trimmed by 4 bases and V by 6 bases; bases with no gene match: 7. The CDR3 loop spans 14 amino acids. CDR3 bases: TGTGCCAGCAGGCCAGACAGGGGTGGCTATGGCTACACCTTC. It codes for CASRPDRGGYGYTF.

This clonotype was observed a single time. With a much larger clone just one base away, this may be a read error. Because it lacks the conserved phenylalanine or tryptophan at the end, this CDR3 is likely a read error. The rearrangement joins TRBV6-2 or TRBV6-3 to TRBJ2-5, with TRBD1 as a possible D gene (5 bases). V was trimmed by 7 bases and J by 1 base, leaving 10 bases between them. CDR3 length: 13 amino acids. Looked up from germline, CDR1 is MNHEY and CDR2 is SVGEGT. The CDR3 sequence is CASTKTAQETQYL. For the CDR3, the DNA is TGTGCCAGCACAAAGACAGCCCAAGAGACCCAGTACCTC.

This clonotype has more than one count but fewer than ten. The V and J genes are TRBV11-2 and TRBJ2-1, with a weak D call TRBD2 (6 bases). CDR3 length equals 16 residues. Germline lookup yields CDR1 SGHAT and CDR2 FQNNGV. Trimming removed 5 bases from V and 1 base from J, with 15 bases in between. The CDR3 is CASSPWQGRSYNEQFF. As DNA, the CDR3 is TGTGCCAGCAGCCCATGGCAAGGGAGGTCCTACAATGAGCAGTTCTTC. The full variable domain, rest sourced from reference TRBV11-2 and TRBJ2-1, is EAGVAQSPRYKIIEKRQSVAFWCNPISGHATLYWYQQILGQGPKLLIQFQNNGVVDDSQLPKDRFSAERLKGVDSTLKIQPAKLEDSAVYLCASSPWQGRSYNEQFFGPGTRLTVL.

The chain couples TRBV5-1 to TRBJ1-2; D call uncertain. The length of the CDR3 is 14 residues. Trimming left V 5 bases short and J 4 bases short, with 15 bases between. CDR1 is SGHRS and CDR2 is YFSETQ in the germline V gene. CDR3 bases: TGCGCCAGCAGTGTATCAGCGGTTCGCTATGGCTACACCTTC. It is translated as CASSVSAVRYGYTF. Supplemented by reference TRBV5-1 and TRBJ1-2, the full variable domain reads KAGVTQTPRYLIKTRGQQVTLSCSPISGHRSVSWYQQTPGQGLQFLFEYFSETQRNKGNFPGRFSGRQFSNSRSEMNVSTLELGDSALYLCASSVSAVRYGYTFGSGTRLTVV.

This rearrangement joins TRBV7-3 to TRBJ2-1; possibly TRBD2 for D (7 bases). The CDR3 covers 17 residues. Trimming stripped 1 base from V and 3 bases from J, with 16 bases between. The germline CDR1 and CDR2 sequences are SGHTA and FQGTGA. As DNA, the CDR3 is TGTGCCAGCAGCTTAAACGCCGTGGGGGGGCTCTACAATGAGCAGTTCTTC. Encoded protein: CASSLNAVGGLYNEQFF.

This clonotype was seen only a few times. J is TRBJ1-1 and V is TRBV5-5, with D hard to call. The germline V gene encodes CDR1 SGHKS and CDR2 YYEKEE (reference sequence). V lost 0 bases to trimming and J lost 11 bases, with 8 bases between them. This CDR3 region has 11 residues. CDR3 nucleotide sequence: TGTGCCAGCAGCTTGGGGGTTATGGCTTTCTTT. Amino acids: CASSLGVMAFF. The variable domain in full, completed from reference TRBV5-5 and TRBJ1-1, reads DAGVTQSPTHLIKTRGQQVTLRCSPISGHKSVSWYQQVLGQGPQFIFQYYEKEERGRGNFPDRFSARQFPNYSSELNVNALLLGDSALYLCASSLGVMAFFGQGTRLTVV.

This clonotype was detected only a few times. The rearrangement joins TRBV4-1 to TRBJ1-4, with no clear D. The CDR3 is 15 amino acids. Germline V gene data show CDR1 as MGHRA and CDR2 as YSYEKL. V was pared by 4 bases and J by 4 bases, with 13 bases between. The CDR3 region is CASSPPNGLNEKLFF. The DNA of the CDR3 is TGCGCCAGCAGCCCCCCAAACGGGCTTAATGAAAAACTGTTTTTT.